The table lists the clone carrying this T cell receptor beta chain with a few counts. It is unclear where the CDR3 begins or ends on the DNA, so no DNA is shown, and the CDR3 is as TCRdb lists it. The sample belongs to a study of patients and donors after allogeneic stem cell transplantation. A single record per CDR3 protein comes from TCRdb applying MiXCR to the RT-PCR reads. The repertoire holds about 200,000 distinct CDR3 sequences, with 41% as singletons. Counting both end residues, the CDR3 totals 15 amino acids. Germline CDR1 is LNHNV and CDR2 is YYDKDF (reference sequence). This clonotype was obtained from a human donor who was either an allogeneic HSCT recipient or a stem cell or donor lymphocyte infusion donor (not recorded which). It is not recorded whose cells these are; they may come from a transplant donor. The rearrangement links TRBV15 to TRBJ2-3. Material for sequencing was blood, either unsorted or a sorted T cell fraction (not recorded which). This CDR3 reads CATSRDLFFGDTQYF.